The TCR beta chain under discussion was sequenced for a study of T cells in Graves' hyperthyroidism and ophthalmopathy (dated by TCRdb to about 2019). Describing the broader study: Peripheral blood samples were taken at initial diagnosis, before any treatment was given. A discovery cohort of about a hundred patients, about 43 with Graves' ophthalmopathy and 55 to 60 with stable Graves' hyperthyroidism, was used to find distinguishing TCR V-J signatures. Prospective prediction of ophthalmopathy was tested in an independent validation cohort consisting of about 19 hyperthyroidism patients and some 17 patients who later progressed to ophthalmopathy. The 75 to 100 discovery patients were divided at random into training and test sets in a 7:3 ratio. In roughly six Graves' hyperthyroidism patients, the study also compared T-cell repertoires from thyroid tissue with T-cell repertoires from blood. Once sampling was done, hyperthyroidism patients were given methimazole at a starting dose of 30 mg daily, whereas ophthalmopathy patients were given high-dose intravenous methylprednisolone. According to the paper, TCR Vbeta CDR3 sequencing was carried out on 135 peripheral blood samples, which came from under 50 ophthalmopathy, under 80 hyperthyroidism and some 17 progressor patients.

The TCR beta CDR3 regions were amplified from RNA transcripts. For the first round of RT-PCR on the TCR CDR3, the HTBI primer set was used together with the Qiagen OneStep RT-PCR kit. The libraries were constructed in a second round of multiplex PCR and then size-selected and purified. The libraries were sequenced on an Illumina HiSeq2000 using paired-end 100 bp reads. From the authors' description of their analysis: SOAPnuke was used to process the raw data, removing reads that contained adapters or uncalled bases, had a mean Phred below 15, or lacked an exact match to the constant primer or identifier. COPE v1.2.5 was used to merge high-quality paired reads, and clonotypes were defined as unique nucleotide sequences. Clonotypes were aligned to IMGT TRBV, TRBD and TRBJ reference segments using MiTCR v1.1. The analysis included only V-J combinations with a frequency above 0.0001, which together covered 99.2% of the repertoires. The TCS score was defined as F50 (clonal expansion) divided by E x V (chaos), with BLOSUM62-based TCRdist calculated between CDR3 peptides within each V-J. Welch's t-statistics and random forest reduced around 550 V-J features to 13, which were used in a naive Bayes classifier (R e1071). In TCRdb, the public reads were trimmed at Q25 with fastp and aligned with MiXCR, with productive beta chains retained. One record per CDR3 amino acid sequence lists the most common genes and DNA. TCRdb, not the original authors, processed these V and J calls. The sample records 300,000 to 450,000 distinct CDR3 sequences, about 15% of which are singletons. The ten largest clones take up 9.5% to 11% of the sample.

Graves' hyperthyroidism was defined as stable when no progression to ophthalmopathy occurred over 18 months of follow-up. The hyperthyroidism patients were between 18 and 65 years old and newly diagnosed, with a disease duration of less than 2 months. The study excluded patients with uncontrolled infections, other autoimmune diseases, pregnancy or lactation. Diagnoses relied on clinical symptoms, serum thyroxine and TRAb, thyroid ultrasound and orbital computed tomography. PBMCs were separated from approximately 9.9 ml of fresh peripheral blood using Ficoll-Paque density gradient centrifugation. Total RNA was extracted with Trizol reagent, and quality was checked on an Agilent 2100 Bioanalyzer. Inclusive of the bounding cysteine and phenylalanine, the CDR3 is 18 residues long. Left in the record is the CDR3 DNA by itself, 54 bases read in frame from the first base. CDR1 is given as LGHNA and CDR2 as YNFKEQ, both from the germline V gene. Trimming costs V 3 bases and J 5 bases, and their ends lie 20 bases apart.

This clonotype appeared many times. Its antigen target is currently unknown. One base away there is no much larger clone; base qualities are not given. Overall results and qualifications from the work: In validation, the model predicted progression to ophthalmopathy a median of approximately 6.3 months before onset, with about 64% sensitivity and 72.22% specificity. Most expanded thyroid clonotypes (frequency above 0.001) were also detected in blood, a finding suggesting that blood repertoires may reflect thyroid immune responses. No statistical method was used to set the sample size in advance, and investigators knew the group allocation. A 13 V-J signature model separated ophthalmopathy from stable hyperthyroidism, with approximately 86% sensitivity and 81% to 82% specificity in cross-validation and 80%/75% in testing.

The V gene is TRBV4-2 and the J gene is TRBJ1-6, and the D gene may be TRBD1, 5 bases matching. The sequenced sample was blood. This clonotype originated in a woman aged 55-69 years with Graves' hyperthyroidism. The DNA sequence is as follows: TGTGCCAGCAGCCAGTCCCCTTACACGACAGAGAATAATTCACCCCTCCACTTT. Its amino acids are CASSQSPYTTENNSPLHF.